The clone carrying this TCR beta chain appeared many times. Germline V gene data show CDR1 as DFQATT and CDR2 as SNEGSKA (reference sequence). V lost 2 bases to trimming and J lost 3 bases; unmatched junction nucleotides: 5. The CDR3 loop spans 15 amino acids. Four PCR rounds used nested alpha and beta constant region primers plus the SP2 primer. Alpha and beta constant region primers primed reverse transcription for blood and skin samples. TCRdb reprocessed the 5' RACE reads via MiXCR and lists one record per CDR3 protein. Here the sample spans 58,000 or so distinct CDR3 sequences, 7.6% being singletons. This record comes from a study of naive and memory T cell subsets. An oligonucleotide containing a UMI was ligated to the 3' end of TCR cDNA. RNA was extracted from approximately 2.6 ml of whole blood of healthy adults. Cells were not sorted; total RNA input targeted roughly 1 to 1000 ng.

This receptor was identified in a female donor in good health. The chain has TRBV20-1 and TRBJ1-1; 11 bases map to TRBD1. CDR3 region: CSARPPGQGDTEAFF. The CDR3 DNA sequence: TGCAGTGCTAGACCCCCGGGACAGGGGGACACTGAAGCTTTCTTT.